A single sample gave rise to the 21 T cell receptor beta chains below, sequenced in a study of T cells in localized non-small cell lung cancer. The data were produced by immunoSEQ multiplex PCR, yet TCRdb's version contains in-frame clones alone and is incomplete. Seen here are more than 5,000 clones, 43% observed once, and the top ten hold 7% to 8%. Sample: lung tumor tissue, taken before any cancer treatment. Receptors were obtained from a man between 40 and 69 years old with stage III lung adenocarcinoma.

V and J are TRBV11-3 and TRBJ2-5, with a possible D match to TRBD2 (6 bases). V lost 1 base and J 1 base, leaving 10 bases between the germline ends. The CDR3 totals 15 residues. The germline CDR1 and CDR2 sequences are SGHNT and YENEEA. CDR3 in amino acids: CASSLGGGTQETQYF. CDR3 sequence (DNA): TGTGCCAGCAGCTTAGGTGGGGGGACCCAAGAGACCCAGTACTTC.

The gene calls are TRBV6-8 and TRBJ2-7, with D possibly TRBD2 on 6 matching bases. The CDR3 extends over 14 amino acids. Trimming cost V 0 bases and J 7 bases, with 13 bases left between them. CDR1 MNHGY and CDR2 SAAAGT come from the germline V gene. CDR3 sequence (DNA): TGTGCCAGCAGTTACTCATCAGCGGCGGGGGAGCAGTACTTC. It is translated as CASSYSSAAGEQYF.

Relative to its sample, this clone is medium-sized. As DNA, the CDR3 is TGCAGCGCCCAGGACAGGGTCGGCGAGCAGTACTTC. Protein sequence: CSAQDRVGEQYF. This chain connects TRBV29-1 to TRBJ2-7; 8 bases line up with TRBD1. V lost 7 bases to trimming and J lost 6 bases; unmatched junction nucleotides: 8. The length of the CDR3 is 12 residues. Germline V gene data show CDR1 as SQVTM and CDR2 as ANQGSEA.

The chain uses TRBV19 and TRBJ1-4; D unresolved. V gave up 4 bases and J gave up 7 bases, with 10 bases separating them. The germline V gene encodes CDR1 LNHDA and CDR2 SQIVND (reference sequence). This CDR3 region has 13 residues. The CDR3 here is CASSTRYGEKLFF. CDR3 in DNA: TGTGCCAGTAGTACTCGGTACGGTGAAAAACTGTTTTTT.

This sequence joins TRBV29-1 and TRBJ2-1, with 11 bases that match TRBD2. Germline values: CDR1 SQVTM, CDR2 ANQGSEA. With V trimmed by 1 base and J by 6 bases, 2 bases remained unmatched. The CDR3 has 14 amino acids. CDR3 protein: CSVEGLAGLNEQFF. CDR3 nucleotides: TGCAGCGTTGAAGGACTAGCGGGACTCAATGAGCAGTTCTTC.

This clone was seen a single time. The chain has TRBV29-1 and TRBJ1-2; 9 bases line up with TRBD1. With V trimmed by 5 bases and J by 2 bases, 12 bases remained unmatched. This CDR3 region has 16 residues. Germline assignment: CDR1 SQVTM and CDR2 ANQGSEA. CDR3 sequence reads: CSVRTGVILSNYGYTF. CDR3 DNA: TGCAGCGTTAGGACAGGGGTTATACTCTCGAACTATGGCTACACCTTC.

CDR3 sequence: CASSEAPDGAGPQHF. The CDR3 region has the DNA TGTGCCAGCAGTGAAGCGCCCGACGGCGCAGGGCCCCAGCATTTT. This chain joins TRBV9 and TRBJ1-5; D call uncertain. The V end lost 5 bases, the J end lost 9 bases, and 21 bases lay between the germline ends. Germline CDR1 and CDR2: SGDLS and YYNGEE. This CDR3 is built from 15 residues.

The chain employs TRBV19 and TRBJ1-5; 10 nucleotides match TRBD1. Germline CDR1 LNHDA, CDR2 SQIVND (reference sequence). Trimming removed 6 bases from V and 7 bases from J; junction bases left unmatched: 9. CDR3 length: 15 residues. The CDR3 DNA reads TGTGCCAGTAGCTCCGGGACAGGGGTGTGGCAGCCCCAGCATTTT. Translated: CASSSGTGVWQPQHF.

CDR3 in amino acids: CASNLGLAGGKETQYF. CDR3 nucleotides: TGTGCCAGCAATTTGGGACTAGCGGGGGGAAAGGAGACCCAGTACTTC. The genes are TRBV6-8 and TRBJ2-5; 15 positions agree with TRBD2. V lost 7 bases, J lost 5 bases, and 8 bases stayed unmatched. The CDR3 is made up of 16 amino acids. The germline gives CDR1 MNHGY, CDR2 SAAAGT.

The V call is TRBV15, the J call TRBJ1-2, with TRBD1 identical over 8 bases. CDR1 is LNHNV, CDR2 YYDKDF, per germline (reference sequence). V lost 4 bases to trimming and J lost 4 bases; unmatched junction nucleotides: 8. The CDR3 sequence is 15 residues long. The CDR3 loop is CATSTQLQGVYGYTF. Written as DNA, the CDR3 is TGTGCCACCAGCACTCAACTACAGGGGGTCTATGGCTACACCTTC.

CDR3 loop: CASSRRTGETQYF. DNA for the CDR3: TGTGCCAGCTCCCGCAGGACTGGAGAGACCCAGTACTTC. This chain joins TRBV18 and TRBJ2-5, with D possibly being TRBD2 (5 bases). Germline assignment: CDR1 KGHSH and CDR2 LQKENI. The V end lost 6 bases, the J end lost 4 bases, and 12 bases lay between the germline ends. The CDR3 has 13 residues.

CDR3 residues: CASSLEDRGRETQYF. The CDR3 DNA reads as TGTGCCAGCAGCTTGGAGGACAGGGGGCGAGAGACCCAGTACTTC. This chain uses TRBV11-3 with TRBJ2-5, with 11 bases lining up with TRBD1. In germline, CDR1 is SGHNT, CDR2 YENEEA. CDR3 length: 15 residues. V trimming: 3 bases; J trimming: 4 bases; junction bases outside the gene matches: 4.

This chain uses TRBV19 with TRBJ1-1; 7 bases align to TRBD1. Germline loops: CDR1 LNHDA, CDR2 SQIVND (reference sequence). This CDR3 is built from 13 residues. V trimming: 5 bases; J trimming: 5 bases; junction bases outside the gene matches: 5. The CDR3 region has the DNA TGTGCCAGTAGTCCGACAGGGACAACTGAAGCTTTCTTT. This sequence encodes CASSPTGTTEAFF.

This clone has a single count. The chain links TRBV14 to TRBJ1-2; 9 nucleotides line up with TRBD1. V lost 4 bases to trimming and J lost 4 bases; unmatched junction nucleotides: 4. This CDR3 is built from 14 residues. CDR1 SGHDN and CDR2 FVKESK come from the germline V gene. CDR3: CASSPGQGIYGYTF. The CDR3 coding sequence is TGTGCCAGCAGCCCCGGACAGGGGATCTATGGCTACACCTTC.

The chain uses TRBV18 and TRBJ1-3; D unclear. The V gene lost 1 base and the J gene lost 6 bases, with 7 bases spanning the gap. This CDR3 region has 13 residues. Germline V CDR1 and CDR2: KGHSH, LQKENI. The CDR3 sequence is CASSPRLENTIYF. The CDR3 DNA reads as TGTGCCAGCTCACCACGCTTAGAAAACACCATATATTTT.

The chain combines TRBV5-1 with TRBJ1-5; TRBD1 matches 8 bases. V shed 3 bases and J 5 bases; nucleotides not matched to a gene: 4. The length of the CDR3 is 14 residues. Germline V CDR1 and CDR2: SGHRS, YFSETQ. The DNA for the CDR3 is TGCGCCAGCAGCTCCGGACAGGGCGATCAGCCCCAGCATTTT. It specifies CASSSGQGDQPQHF.

The chain uses TRBV6-8 and TRBJ2-3, with 9 bases aligning to TRBD1. The CDR3 sequence is 14 residues long. The V segment lost 8 bases and the J segment 2 bases; nucleotides outside the gene matches: 5. Germline loops: CDR1 MNHGY, CDR2 SAAAGT. Here the CDR3 reads CASLRDRATDTQYF. The CDR3 bases are TGTGCCAGCCTCCGGGACAGGGCCACAGATACGCAGTATTTT.

In its sample, this clone was seen once. The chain couples TRBV30 to TRBJ1-1; D gene ambiguous. This CDR3 contains 14 residues. The ends were cut back, 3 bases at V and 8 bases at J, with 19 bases in the middle. Looked up from germline, CDR1 is GTSNPN and CDR2 is SVGIG (reference sequence). The CDR3 reads CAWRPRGPLEEAFF. The CDR3 DNA reads TGTGCCTGGAGACCGCGCGGGCCGCTCGAAGAAGCTTTCTTT.

This chain uses TRBV25-1 with TRBJ1-6; TRBD1 agrees at 7 bases. Germline lookup yields CDR1 MGHDK and CDR2 SYGVNS. Trimming cost V 3 bases and J 13 bases; bases outside gene matches: 12. CDR3 size: 15 residues. CDR3 sequence (DNA): TGTGCCAGCAGTGATCGAGGGACAGAGCGTTATCCCCTCCACTTT. Translating it yields CASSDRGTERYPLHF.

The V call is TRBV7-5, the J call TRBJ1-1. TRBV7-5 is an annotated pseudogene. The CDR3 sequence is 15 residues long. CDR3: CASSPTSVTNTEAFF. The CDR3 DNA is TGTGCCAGCAGCCCCACCTCGGTGACTAACACTGAAGCTTTCTTT.

This rearrangement joins TRBV9 to TRBJ2-2; D gene uncertain. The CDR3 spans 16 residues. The germline V gene has CDR1 SGDLS and CDR2 YYNGEE. Between the trimmed V and J ends, which lost 5 bases and 0 bases, there was a span of 14 bases. The DNA for the CDR3 is TGTGCCAGCAGTGAACAGCTGTTTGCGAACACCGGGGAGCTGTTTTTT. Protein sequence: CASSEQLFANTGELFF.